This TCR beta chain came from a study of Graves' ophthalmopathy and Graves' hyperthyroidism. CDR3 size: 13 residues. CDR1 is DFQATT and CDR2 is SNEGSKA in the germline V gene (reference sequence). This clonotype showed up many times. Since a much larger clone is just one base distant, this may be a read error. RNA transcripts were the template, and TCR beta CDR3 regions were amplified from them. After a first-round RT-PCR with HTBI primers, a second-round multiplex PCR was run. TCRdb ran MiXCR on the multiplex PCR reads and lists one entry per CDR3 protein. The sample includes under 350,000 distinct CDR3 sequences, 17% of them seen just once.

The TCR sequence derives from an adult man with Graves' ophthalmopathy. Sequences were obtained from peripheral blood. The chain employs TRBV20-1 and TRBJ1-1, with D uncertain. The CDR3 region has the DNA TGCAGTGCTGATCGGGGAACCTACACTGAAGCTTCCTTT. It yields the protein CSADRGTYTEASF.